The 27 T cell receptor beta chains in this list originate from one sample, sequenced in a study of CD8 T cells in ankylosing spondylitis (dated by TCRdb to about 2017). Library preparation employed 5' RACE. These reads were obtained on an Illumina HiSeq 2500. TCRdb applied fastp at Q25 and MiXCR to the public reads, then kept only in-frame beta chains. Rows merge per CDR3 protein into single entries with the most common DNA and genes. The sample includes 210,000 or so distinct CDR3 sequences, with around a quarter observed a single time. Less than 8.5% of the sample belongs to the ten largest clones. Sequencing used blood, either unsorted or a sorted T cell fraction (not recorded which). The receptors shown here come from a male donor with ankylosing spondylitis or in good health (not recorded which).

This clonotype has at least ten counts. The chain recombines TRBV9 with TRBJ2-1; TRBD1 is a possible D gene (6 bases). The V end was cut by 1 base, the J end by 7 bases, with 9 bases between. CDR1 SGDLS and CDR2 YYNGEE come from the germline V gene. The CDR3 covers 13 residues. The CDR3 DNA reads as TGTGCCAGCAGCGTACTACAGGGAAATGAGCAGTTCTTC. It specifies CASSVLQGNEQFF.

The chain uses TRBV20-1 and TRBJ2-7; D gene unclear. CDR3 length: 12 residues. CDR1 and CDR2 (germline): DFQATT, SNEGSKA (reference sequence). Trimming removed 6 bases at V and 2 bases at J, with 11 bases between. The CDR3: CSAARVTYEQYF. CDR3 coding DNA: TGCAGTGCGGCGAGAGTCACCTACGAGCAGTACTTC.

This clonotype was observed many times. The rearrangement links TRBV12-3 or TRBV12-4 to TRBJ2-7, with 7 bases lining up with TRBD1. V was clipped by 3 bases and J by 2 bases; unmatched bases: 1. This CDR3 region has 13 residues. CDR3 protein: CASSFDRAYEQYF. The DNA for the CDR3 is TGTGCCAGCAGTTTCGACAGGGCCTACGAGCAGTACTTC.

This clonotype has ten or more counts. This sequence joins TRBV5-1 and TRBJ2-3; D is ambiguous. Trimming removed 5 bases from V and 4 bases from J, with 14 bases in between. The germline CDR1 and CDR2 sequences are SGHRS and YFSETQ. The CDR3 runs 14 residues. The chain's CDR3 is CASRRGDPADTQYF. CDR3 nucleotide sequence: TGCGCCAGCAGGAGAGGCGATCCGGCAGATACGCAGTATTTT.

This clonotype was observed at least ten times. The CDR3 DNA reads TGTGCCAGCAGTCCGACTAGCGGTCGCACAGATACGCAGTATTTT. This sequence encodes CASSPTSGRTDTQYF. The rearrangement joins TRBV6-1 to TRBJ2-3, with TRBD2 matching over 9 bases. The ends lost 5 bases at V and 1 base at J; junction bases unmatched: 4. CDR1 is MNHNS, CDR2 SASEGT, per germline. The CDR3 length is 15 residues.

This clonotype was counted ten times or more. This chain connects TRBV6-1 to TRBJ1-1, with D hard to call. CDR1 and CDR2 (germline): MNHNS, SASEGT. V was trimmed by 6 bases and J by 4 bases, leaving 12 bases between them. CDR3 length: 13 residues. CDR3 sequence reads: CASRGRAPTEAFF. DNA of the CDR3: TGTGCCAGCAGAGGGAGGGCGCCCACTGAAGCTTTCTTT.

This clonotype was observed many times. The rearrangement links TRBV5-5 to TRBJ2-3; a weak D match, TRBD2 (5 bases). The length of the CDR3 is 13 residues. V was clipped by 4 bases and J by 6 bases, with 12 bases between them. Germline CDR1 is SGHKS and CDR2 is YYEKEE (reference sequence). The CDR3 here is CASSHAGEDTQYF. The CDR3, as DNA: TGTGCCAGCAGCCACGCCGGGGAGGATACGCAGTATTTT.

This clonotype was seen repeatedly, ten times or more. J is TRBJ2-5 and V is TRBV12-3 or TRBV12-4; D remains ambiguous. Deletions cut 2 bases from V and 3 bases from J, with 7 bases between. There are 13 residues in the CDR3. The CDR3 sequence: CASSLPLEETQYF. The CDR3 DNA reads as TGTGCCAGCAGTTTACCTCTAGAAGAGACCCAGTACTTC.

The rearrangement joins TRBV4-2 to TRBJ2-7; no clear D gene. Germline V gives CDR1 LGHNA, CDR2 YNFKEQ. With 1 base removed from V and 4 bases from J, the gap between germline ends came to 8 bases. The CDR3 spans 13 residues. This CDR3 reads CASSQASAYEQYF. The CDR3 region has the DNA TGTGCCAGCAGCCAAGCGTCGGCTTACGAGCAGTACTTC.

This clonotype has at least ten counts. This chain links TRBV20-1 with TRBJ2-7; D gene uncertain. The CDR3 consists of 13 residues. Germline V gene data show CDR1 as DFQATT and CDR2 as SNEGSKA (reference sequence). Trimming took 2 bases from V and 1 from J, leaving 9 bases between them. CDR3 residues: CSARTGVSYEQYF. The CDR3 DNA follows: TGCAGTGCTAGAACGGGCGTATCCTACGAGCAGTACTTC.

This clonotype was recorded once. The V and J genes are TRBV6-1 and TRBJ2-4; 7 positions agree with TRBD1. The CDR3 has 13 residues. V lost 6 bases and J lost 8; bases outside the gene matches: 7. Germline CDR1 reads MNHNS; CDR2 reads SASEGT. The CDR3 protein is CASRRTGVDIQYF. Written as DNA, the CDR3 is TGTGCCAGCAGGCGAACAGGGGTGGACATTCAGTACTTC.

The V gene is TRBV6-5, the J gene TRBJ2-1; 11 bases match TRBD2. Germline V gene sequence: CDR1 MNHEY, CDR2 SVGAGI. Unmatched junction bases numbered 4, after V lost 5 bases and J lost 1 base. This CDR3 has 16 amino acids. The CDR3 spells CASSHLAGGSYNEQFF. The CDR3 DNA follows: TGTGCCAGCAGTCACCTAGCGGGAGGATCCTACAATGAGCAGTTCTTC.

V is TRBV20-1 and J is TRBJ2-7, with TRBD2 matching over 13 bases. CDR3 length: 14 residues. Germline CDR1 DFQATT, CDR2 SNEGSKA (reference sequence). J was trimmed by 3 bases and V by 4 bases; bases with no gene match: 3. In DNA form, the CDR3 reads TGCAGTGCTACGACTAGCGGGAGGAACTACGAGCAGTACTTC. This gives the protein CSATTSGRNYEQYF.

There are many counts of this clonotype. The chain employs TRBV4-2 and TRBJ2-1; 12 nucleotides line up with TRBD2. The CDR3 has 16 amino acids. V trimming: 5 bases; J trimming: 8 bases; junction bases outside the gene matches: 10. CDR1 LGHNA and CDR2 YNFKEQ come from the germline V gene. CDR3 DNA sequence: TGTGCCAGCAGCTTACAGGCGACTAGCGGGAGCTATGAGCAGTTCTTC. It yields the protein CASSLQATSGSYEQFF.

The rearrangement joins TRBV7-3 to TRBJ1-6, with D possibly being TRBD1 (5 bases). The CDR3 is 15 amino acids. V shed 5 bases and J shed 6 bases, with 14 bases lying between them. Germline V gene sequence: CDR1 SGHTA, CDR2 FQGTGA. CDR3 nucleotides: TGTGCCAGCAGCCCCGGGTCAGGGCTTAATTCACCCCTCCACTTT. Translating gives CASSPGSGLNSPLHF.

This chain links TRBV20-1 with TRBJ2-2; 10 bases agree with TRBD2. The CDR3 is made up of 14 amino acids. Germline CDR1 and CDR2: DFQATT and SNEGSKA (reference sequence). Unmatched junction bases numbered 0, after V lost 5 bases and J lost 0 bases. CDR3 coding DNA: TGCAGTGCTGGACTAGCGGCGAACACCGGGGAGCTGTTTTTT. Translating gives CSAGLAANTGELFF.

This clonotype was counted many times. The chain carries TRBV20-1 and TRBJ1-5; D possibly corresponds to TRBD1 (5 bases). V was cut by 6 bases and J by 6 bases, with 15 bases left in between. CDR3 length: 13 amino acids. Germline CDR1 is DFQATT and CDR2 is SNEGSKA (reference sequence). The CDR3: CSAERQGGQPQHF. As DNA, the CDR3 is TGCAGTGCAGAGCGCCAGGGTGGTCAGCCCCAGCATTTT.

This clonotype was detected many times. V and J are TRBV3-1 and TRBJ2-7; D is possibly TRBD1 or TRBD2 (5 bases each). This CDR3 is built from 16 residues. Trimming shortened V by 0 bases and J by 0 bases, and 12 bases separated the two germline ends. Germline lookup yields CDR1 LGHDT and CDR2 YNNKEL (reference sequence). CDR3 sequence reads: CASSQDGAVASYEQYF. CDR3 sequence (DNA): TGTGCCAGCAGCCAAGACGGGGCAGTCGCCTCCTACGAGCAGTACTTC.

This clonotype showed up just a few times. The rearrangement uses TRBV12-3 or TRBV12-4 and TRBJ2-5; no clear D gene. With 1 base removed from V and 5 bases from J, the gap between germline ends came to 11 bases. The CDR3 sequence is 14 residues long. This CDR3 is CASSLGVAGETQYF. The CDR3 DNA follows: TGTGCCAGCAGTTTAGGGGTTGCTGGGGAGACCCAGTACTTC.

This clonotype occurred many times. The V gene is TRBV7-3, the J gene TRBJ2-2; 11 bases are shared with TRBD2. The CDR3 length is 13 residues. Germline assignment: CDR1 SGHTA and CDR2 FQGTGA. Losses at the gene ends were 5 bases for V and 13 bases for J; bases not matched to a gene: 6. The CDR3 DNA reads TGTGCCAGCAGCATCACTAGCGGGGGACGGCTGTTTTTT. Protein: CASSITSGGRLFF.

The CDR3 sequence is CSAASSGTEQFF. DNA for the CDR3: TGCAGTGCAGCCTCTAGCGGGACTGAGCAGTTCTTC. The chain recombines TRBV20-1 with TRBJ2-1; 9 bases fit TRBD2. There are 12 residues in the CDR3. Germline V gives CDR1 DFQATT, CDR2 SNEGSKA (reference sequence). Unmatched junction bases numbered 6, after V lost 6 bases and J lost 9 bases.

This clonotype was detected only a few times. V gene TRBV3-1 combines with J gene TRBJ2-7, with D uncertain. The V end lost 2 bases, the J end lost 0 bases, and 11 bases lay between the germline ends. The CDR3 has 15 amino acids. In germline, CDR1 is LGHDT, CDR2 YNNKEL (reference sequence). Here the CDR3 DNA reads TGTGCCAGCAGCCAACCCCAATCCAGCTCCTACGAGCAGTACTTC. It translates to CASSQPQSSSYEQYF.

At least ten counts were recorded for this clonotype. The chain combines TRBV7-2 with TRBJ1-4, with D uncertain. The CDR3 has 14 amino acids. V gave up 1 base and J gave up 5 bases, with 8 bases separating them. Per the germline V gene, CDR1 is SGHTA and CDR2 is FQGNSA. DNA of the CDR3: TGTGCCAGCAGCTTAGAATTTGGAAATGAAAAACTGTTTTTT. Translated: CASSLEFGNEKLFF.

In this sample, this clonotype turned up a few times. V is TRBV10-1 and J is TRBJ1-4; 7 bases are a match to TRBD1. This CDR3 comprises 15 residues. The J segment lost 5 bases and the V segment lost 5 bases, leaving 8 bases of the junction unmatched. Germline V lookup: CDR1 WNHNN, CDR2 SYGVQD (reference sequence). CDR3 sequence reads: CASSPPGQENEKLFF. The CDR3 coding sequence is TGCGCCAGCAGTCCCCCAGGACAGGAGAATGAAAAACTGTTTTTT.

This chain's CDR3 is CASSQHPAGQETQYF. CDR3 DNA: TGTGCCAGCAGCCAACACCCGGCGGGGCAAGAGACCCAGTACTTC. The V and J genes are TRBV14 and TRBJ2-5, with D maybe TRBD2 (6 bases). From germline, CDR1 is SGHDN and CDR2 FVKESK. The V end lost 2 bases, the J end lost 2 bases, and 12 bases lay between the germline ends. CDR3 length: 15 amino acids.

This clonotype showed up many times. V gene TRBV5-1 combines with J gene TRBJ2-1, with 9 bases fitting TRBD2. The germline CDR1 and CDR2 sequences are SGHRS and YFSETQ. Trimming removed 4 bases from V and 0 bases from J; junction bases left unmatched: 2. The CDR3 consists of 15 residues. CDR3 sequence (DNA): TGCGCCAGCAGCCTACTAGCGGGCTCCTACAATGAGCAGTTCTTC. It is translated as CASSLLAGSYNEQFF.

This clonotype was counted ten times or more. The chain employs TRBV29-1 and TRBJ1-3; D unresolved. V was cut by 6 bases and J by 0 bases, with 12 bases left in between. CDR3 size: 14 residues. Germline lookup yields CDR1 SQVTM and CDR2 ANQGSEA. The CDR3 nucleotides read TGCAGCGTCTACACGGAACACTCTGGAAACACCATATATTTT. This codes for CSVYTEHSGNTIYF.